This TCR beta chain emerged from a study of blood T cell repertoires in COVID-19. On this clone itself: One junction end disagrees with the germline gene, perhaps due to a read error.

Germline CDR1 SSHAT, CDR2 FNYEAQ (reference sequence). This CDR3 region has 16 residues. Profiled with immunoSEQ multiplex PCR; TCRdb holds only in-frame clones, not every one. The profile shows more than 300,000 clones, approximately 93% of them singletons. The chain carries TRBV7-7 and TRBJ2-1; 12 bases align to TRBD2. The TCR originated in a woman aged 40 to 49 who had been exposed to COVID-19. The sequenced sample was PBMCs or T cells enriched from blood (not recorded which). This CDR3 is CASSKQLAGGYNEQFF. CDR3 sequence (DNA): TGTGCTAGCAGCAAGCAACTAGCGGGGGGCTACAATGAGCAGTTCTTC. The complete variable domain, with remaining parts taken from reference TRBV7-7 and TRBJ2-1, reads GAGVSQSPRYKVTKRGQDVTLRCDPISSHATLYWYQQALGQGPEFLTYFNYEAQPDKSGLPSDRFSAERPEGSISTLTIQRTEQRDSAMYRCASSKQLAGGYNEQFFGPGTRLTVL.